These 27 T cell receptor beta chains were sequenced from one sample in a study of blood T cell repertoires in COVID-19. Method: immunoSEQ multiplex PCR; TCRdb's copy keeps in-frame clones and lacks some. The table shows approximately 300,000 clones, with about 80% occurring only once. Sequencing input: peripheral blood. The receptors stem from a person aged 70 to 85 with COVID-19, enrolled during active disease.

The chain has TRBV27 and TRBJ1-6, with D unclear. The V gene's germline CDR1 is MNHEY and CDR2 SMNVEV (reference sequence). The CDR3 is 15 residues long. The V gene lost 0 bases and the J gene lost 8 bases, with 11 bases spanning the gap. The CDR3 bases are TGTGCCAGCAGTTTATCTGTGGTCGGGGATTCACCCCTCCACTTT. Its translation: CASSLSVVGDSPLHF.

The chain couples TRBV9 to TRBJ2-7, with TRBD1 matching 7 bases. Germline V gives CDR1 SGDLS, CDR2 YYNGEE. Germline trimming cut 3 bases from V and 0 bases from J; bases unmatched to any gene: 3. The CDR3 spans 14 residues. CDR3 in amino acids: CASSATGFSYEQYF. CDR3 in DNA: TGTGCCAGCAGCGCGACAGGGTTCTCCTACGAGCAGTACTTC.

The CDR3 loop reads CASSQHLGTSGGAGELFF. CDR3 sequence (DNA): TGCGCCAGCAGCCAACACCTTGGGACTAGCGGGGGGGCCGGGGAGCTGTTTTTT. The V call is TRBV4-3, the J call TRBJ2-2; 16 bases line up with TRBD2. The V gene's germline CDR1 is LGHNA and CDR2 YSLEER. The CDR3 is made up of 18 amino acids. V dropped 2 bases and J dropped 6; count of bases not matched to a gene: 6.

V and J are TRBV24-1 and TRBJ2-1, with D maybe TRBD1 (6 bases). This CDR3 region has 16 residues. The germline V and J ends were trimmed by 2 bases and 5 bases, with 15 bases remaining between them. Germline V gives CDR1 KGHDR, CDR2 SFDVKD. The DNA for the CDR3 is TGTGCCACCAGTGATTCCACAGGGAAGCCCGACAATGAGCAGTTCTTC. This translates into CATSDSTGKPDNEQFF.

The chain has TRBV19 and TRBJ2-3; D is ambiguous. With 5 bases removed from V and 4 bases from J, the gap between germline ends came to 16 bases. This CDR3 region has 15 residues. Per germline, CDR1 LNHDA and CDR2 SQIVND (reference sequence). CDR3 region: CASSPGKGSADTQYF. Written as DNA, the CDR3 is TGTGCCAGTAGTCCGGGTAAAGGCTCAGCAGATACGCAGTATTTT.

The chain employs TRBV7-2 and TRBJ2-7, with 9 nucleotides matching TRBD1. Germline values: CDR1 SGHTA, CDR2 FQGNSA. This CDR3 has 15 residues. V lost 5 bases to trimming and J lost 5 bases; unmatched junction nucleotides: 10. CDR3 region: CASSNPGQGLNEQYF. The DNA of the CDR3 is TGTGCCAGCAGCAATCCGGGACAGGGTCTCAACGAGCAGTACTTC.

The chain carries TRBV12-5 and TRBJ2-3, with 7 positions matching TRBD2. The CDR3 runs to 14 residues. The J segment lost 6 bases and the V segment lost 9 bases, leaving 12 bases of the junction unmatched. Germline V CDR1 and CDR2: LGHNT, FRNRAP. Written as DNA, the CDR3 is TGTGCTAGCGCTGTCGGGGAGGGACCGGATACGCAGTATTTT. It specifies CASAVGEGPDTQYF.

The rearrangement links TRBV5-4 to TRBJ1-2, with D unclear. Germline CDR1 SGHNT, CDR2 YYREEE (reference sequence). CDR3 length: 17 amino acids. V was pared by 8 bases and J by 2 bases, with 25 bases between. The CDR3 reads CARNVARTERRNYGYTF. CDR3 in DNA: TGTGCCAGAAATGTGGCTCGTACGGAGCGACGAAACTATGGCTACACCTTC.

This rearrangement joins TRBV3-1 (or the pseudogene TRBV3-2) to TRBJ2-1; 8 bases are shared with TRBD2. This CDR3 spans 17 amino acids. The V gene end was trimmed by 1 base and the J gene end by 8 bases; junction bases not matched to a gene: 13. The germline V gene encodes CDR1 LGHDT and CDR2 YNNKEL (reference sequence). CDR3 amino acids: CASSQVKGGTRADEQFF. DNA of the CDR3: TGTGCCAGCAGCCAAGTGAAGGGTGGGACTAGAGCCGATGAGCAGTTCTTC.

This clone was seen only a few times. This chain links TRBV9 with TRBJ2-3; D possibly corresponds to TRBD1 (5 bases). Germline V CDR1 and CDR2: SGDLS, YYNGEE. The CDR3 consists of 13 residues. V was trimmed by 2 bases and J by 8 bases, leaving 12 bases between them. CDR3 region: CASSVLQGSTQYF. The CDR3 DNA follows: TGTGCCAGCAGCGTCCTCCAGGGTAGTACGCAGTATTTT.

V is TRBV11-2 and J is TRBJ2-7; 9 bases align to TRBD2. The CDR3 spans 15 residues. V gave up 10 bases and J gave up 0 bases; unmatched junction bases: 10. CDR1 SGHAT and CDR2 FQNNGV come from the germline V gene. The CDR3 here is CATHSGTSHSYEQYF. CDR3 DNA: TGTGCCACCCATTCGGGGACTAGCCACTCCTACGAGCAGTACTTC.

This clone was seen repeatedly, ten times or more. This chain joins TRBV1 and TRBJ2-2; no DNA check was done on the table's D call, TRBD2. TRBV1 is given as a pseudogene. The CDR3 is 20 amino acids. The CDR3 nucleotides are TGCACCAGCAGCCAAGATTTTGGGGCTAGCGGGGTTCGGAACACCGGGGAGCTGTTTTTT. It is translated as CTSSQDFGASGVRNTGELFF.

This clone was found once. The rearrangement uses TRBV5-5 and TRBJ1-6; a weak D match, TRBD1 (5 bases). CDR3 length equals 14 residues. CDR1 is SGHKS and CDR2 is YYEKEE in the germline V gene (reference sequence). V shed 4 bases and J shed 5 bases, with 10 bases lying between them. CDR3 sequence (DNA): TGTGCCAGCAGCGGGGGACTAGATAATTCACCCCTCCACTTT. The encoded protein is CASSGGLDNSPLHF.

The J gene is TRBJ2-1, the V gene TRBV7-2; 9 nucleotides line up with TRBD1. V lost 4 bases and J lost 3; bases outside the gene matches: 4. The CDR3 has 15 residues. The germline CDR1 and CDR2 sequences are SGHTA and FQGNSA. The CDR3 region has the DNA TGTGCCAGCAGCTCTGGGACAGGGAACTACAATGAGCAGTTCTTC. It specifies CASSSGTGNYNEQFF.

The chain joins TRBV19 to TRBJ1-5; 9 bases line up with TRBD1. Trimming took 8 bases from V and 6 from J; bases not matched to a gene: 2. Germline CDR1 reads LNHDA; CDR2 reads SQIVND (reference sequence). CDR3 size: 12 residues. As DNA, the CDR3 is TGTGCCAGTGGGACAGGGAGTCAGCCCCAGCATTTT. Its protein is CASGTGSQPQHF.

The chain recombines TRBV15 with TRBJ2-1, with TRBD2 identical over 14 bases. The CDR3 consists of 15 residues. The germline gives CDR1 LNHNV, CDR2 YYDKDF (reference sequence). V trimming: 5 bases; J trimming: 5 bases; junction bases outside the gene matches: 2. The CDR3 loop is CATSGGLAGDNEQFF. CDR3 DNA sequence: TGTGCCACCAGCGGGGGACTAGCGGGAGACAATGAGCAGTTCTTC. Full variable domain (remainder filled in from reference TRBV15 and TRBJ2-1): DAMVIQNPRYQVTQFGKPVTLSCSQTLNHNVMYWYQQKSSQAPKLLFHYYDKDFNNEADTPDNFQSRRPNTSFCFLDIRSPGLGDTAMYLCATSGGLAGDNEQFFGPGTRLTVL.

This clone was found once. The chain is built from TRBV5-5 and TRBJ2-7; the D gene is possibly TRBD1 (6 bases). The germline CDR1 and CDR2 sequences are SGHKS and YYEKEE (reference sequence). The CDR3 sequence is 14 residues long. Trimming took 4 bases from V and 7 from J, leaving 18 bases between them. The CDR3 sequence: CASSKAGESREQYF. The CDR3 DNA is TGTGCCAGCAGCAAGGCAGGGGAAAGTCGGGAGCAGTACTTC.

Only a few counts were recorded for this clone. V is TRBV5-4 and J is TRBJ2-3; a possible D gene is TRBD2 (6 bases). V dropped 5 bases and J dropped 6 bases, with 16 bases sitting between them. In germline, CDR1 is SGHNT, CDR2 YYREEE (reference sequence). The CDR3 runs to 14 residues. CDR3 residues: CASRRDSRADTQYF. As DNA, the CDR3 is TGTGCCAGCAGAAGGGACTCGAGGGCCGATACGCAGTATTTT. The full variable domain, rest sourced from reference TRBV5-4 and TRBJ2-3, is ETGVTQSPTHLIKTRGQQVTLRCSSQSGHNTVSWYQQALGQGPQFIFQYYREEENGRGNFPPRFSGLQFPNYSSELNVNALELDDSALYLCASRRDSRADTQYFGPGTRLTVL.

The V call is TRBV19, the J call TRBJ1-4; no clear D. The V end was cut by 5 bases, the J end by 5 bases, with 15 bases between. CDR1 and CDR2 from the germline V gene are LNHDA and SQIVND (reference sequence). There are 15 residues in the CDR3. Here the CDR3 reads CASSLTTLPNEKLFF. CDR3 in DNA: TGTGCCAGTAGTCTGACTACGCTTCCCAATGAAAAACTGTTTTTT.

The V and J genes are TRBV28 and TRBJ1-5; D uncertain. The CDR3 contains 15 residues. Trimming removed 6 bases from V and 1 base from J, with 13 bases in between. Germline V lookup: CDR1 MDHEN, CDR2 SYDVKM. CDR3 sequence reads: CASSLGVVSNQPQHF. As DNA, the CDR3 is TGTGCCAGCAGCCTGGGCGTGGTGAGCAATCAGCCCCAGCATTTT.

The chain is built from TRBV18 and TRBJ1-6, with TRBD1 matching over 8 bases. The CDR3 is 16 residues long. Trimming removed 2 bases from V and 7 bases from J; junction bases left unmatched: 7. From germline, CDR1 is KGHSH and CDR2 LQKENI. As DNA, the CDR3 is TGTGCCAGCTCACCAAAGAGACAGGGGTGGAATTCACCCCTCCACTTT. It encodes CASSPKRQGWNSPLHF.

The chain has TRBV7-9 and TRBJ2-7, with 10 bases identical to TRBD1. V trimming: 5 bases; J trimming: 6 bases; junction bases outside the gene matches: 7. Per germline, CDR1 SEHNR and CDR2 FQNEAQ (reference sequence). This CDR3 contains 14 residues. CDR3 in amino acids: CASSLGQGVVEQYF. CDR3 in DNA: TGTGCCAGCAGCCTCGGACAGGGGGTTGTCGAGCAGTACTTC.

The rearrangement links TRBV19 to TRBJ1-4, with 9 positions matching TRBD1. CDR3 length: 16 amino acids. V lost 1 base and J lost 5; bases outside the gene matches: 5. From germline, CDR1 is LNHDA and CDR2 SQIVND (reference sequence). The CDR3 loop is CASSIGGTGRNEKLFF. The CDR3 DNA follows: TGTGCCAGTAGTATAGGAGGGACAGGGAGAAATGAAAAACTGTTTTTT.

The chain uses TRBV30 and TRBJ2-4; the D gene is possibly TRBD2 (8 bases). Germline V gives CDR1 GTSNPN, CDR2 SVGIG (reference sequence). There are 14 residues in the CDR3. V lost 5 bases and J 7 bases, leaving 18 bases between the germline ends. CDR3: CAWSGGTDRNIQYF. CDR3 bases: TGTGCCTGGTCGGGAGGGACAGATAGGAACATTCAGTACTTC.

The V and J genes are TRBV18 and TRBJ2-7; possibly TRBD1 for D (6 bases). CDR1 is KGHSH, CDR2 LQKENI, per germline. This CDR3 has 13 residues. V was shortened by 3 bases and J by 1 base, with 7 bases between the two germline ends. CDR3 DNA: TGTGCCAGCTCACCGGGACAATCCTACGAGCAGTACTTC. This encodes CASSPGQSYEQYF. Full variable domain (remainder filled in from reference TRBV18 and TRBJ2-7): NAGVMQNPRHLVRRRGQEARLRCSPMKGHSHVYWYRQLPEEGLKFMVYLQKENIIDESGMPKERFSAEFPKEGPSILRIQQVVRGDSAAYFCASSPGQSYEQYFGPGTRLTVT.

The chain is built from TRBV19 and TRBJ2-7, with 7 bases lining up with TRBD1. The CDR3 has 14 residues. The V gene end was trimmed by 6 bases and the J gene end by 3 bases; junction bases not matched to a gene: 8. Germline V gene lookup returns CDR1 LNHDA and CDR2 SQIVND (reference sequence). CDR3: CASSLGGAVYEQYF. The CDR3 region has the DNA TGTGCCAGTAGCCTAGGGGGCGCCGTCTACGAGCAGTACTTC. Drawing the rest from reference TRBV19 and TRBJ2-7, the complete variable domain is DGGITQSPKYLFRKEGQNVTLSCEQNLNHDAMYWYRQDPGQGLRLIYYSQIVNDFQKGDIAEGYSVSREKKESFPLTVTSAQKNPTAFYLCASSLGGAVYEQYFGPGTRLTVT.

The chain has TRBV27 and TRBJ1-3; D uncertain. V was trimmed by 9 bases and J by 0 bases, leaving 9 bases between them. CDR1 is MNHEY, CDR2 SMNVEV, per germline (reference sequence). This CDR3 is built from 13 residues. The CDR3 DNA follows: TGTGCCAGTTGGCCAAACTCTGGAAACACCATATATTTT. It encodes CASWPNSGNTIYF.